This T cell receptor beta chain appears in the sequencing data of a study of beta chain features in type 1 diabetes. Study at large: Patients were similar to healthy donors in age and gender (as well as in cell yields).

All of the isolated RNA was reverse transcribed, so expressed TCRB transcripts were sequenced. Naive, central memory and regulatory T cell samples came to a mean of approximately 3.57 million reads. Here immunoSEQ multiplex PCR was the method, and the copy in TCRdb shows in-frame clones only, minus some. The sample has approximately 240,000 clones; 16% are singletons. The study's findings and limits: Type 1 diabetes patients had TCRB CDR3s that were shorter (moderately but significantly so) in all four CD4+ subsets. Type 1 diabetes patients had fewer VDJ junction insertions and more deletions.

Trimming pared 2 bases from V and 7 bases from J, leaving 15 bases between. CDR1 and CDR2 (germline): MGHRA, YSYEKL. The CDR3 is made up of 15 amino acids. This clone was recorded a few times. Its antigen is currently unknown. It was via CD45RO/CCR7/CD25/CD127/CD95/CD27 that CD4+ naive, central memory, regulatory and stem cell-like memory cells were sorted. The genes are TRBV4-1 and TRBJ1-5; D might be TRBD1 (6 bases). Sequencing was performed on naive CD4+ T cells from blood. The TCR was taken from a man aged 25 to 40 with type 1 diabetes. CDR3 nucleotides: TGCGCCAGCAGCCAAACGACAGGAGGTAGCCAGCCCCAGCATTTT. It specifies CASSQTTGGSQPQHF.